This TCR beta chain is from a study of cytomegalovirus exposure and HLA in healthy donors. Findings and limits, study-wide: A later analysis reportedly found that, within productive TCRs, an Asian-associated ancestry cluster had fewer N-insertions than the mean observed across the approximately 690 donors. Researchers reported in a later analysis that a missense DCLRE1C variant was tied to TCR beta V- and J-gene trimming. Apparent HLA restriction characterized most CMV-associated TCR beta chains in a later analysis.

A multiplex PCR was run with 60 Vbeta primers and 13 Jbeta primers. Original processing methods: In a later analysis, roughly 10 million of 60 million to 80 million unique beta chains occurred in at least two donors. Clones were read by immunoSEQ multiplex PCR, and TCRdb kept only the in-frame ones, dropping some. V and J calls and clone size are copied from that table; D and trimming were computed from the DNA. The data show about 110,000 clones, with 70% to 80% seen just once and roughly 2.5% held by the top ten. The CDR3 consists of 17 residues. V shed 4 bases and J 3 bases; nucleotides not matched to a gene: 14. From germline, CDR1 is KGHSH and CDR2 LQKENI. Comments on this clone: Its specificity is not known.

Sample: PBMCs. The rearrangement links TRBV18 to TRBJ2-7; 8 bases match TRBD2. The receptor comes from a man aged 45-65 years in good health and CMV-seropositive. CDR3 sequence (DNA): TGTGCCAGCTCACACACAGCGCCGGGGGGGATCTACTACGAGCAGTACTTC. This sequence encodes CASSHTAPGGIYYEQYF.